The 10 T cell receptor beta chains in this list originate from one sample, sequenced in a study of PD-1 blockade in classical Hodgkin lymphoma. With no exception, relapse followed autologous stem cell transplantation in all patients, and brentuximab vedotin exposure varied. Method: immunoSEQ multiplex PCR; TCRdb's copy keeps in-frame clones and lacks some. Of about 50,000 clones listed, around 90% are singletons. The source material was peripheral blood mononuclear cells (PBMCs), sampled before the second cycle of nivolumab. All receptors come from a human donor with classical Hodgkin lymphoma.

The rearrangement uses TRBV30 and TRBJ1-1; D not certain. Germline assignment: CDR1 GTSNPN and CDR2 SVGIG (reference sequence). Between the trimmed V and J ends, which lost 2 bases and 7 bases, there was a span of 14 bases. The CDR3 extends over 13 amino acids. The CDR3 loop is CAWSSVTGLEAFF. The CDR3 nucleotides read TGTGCCTGGAGTTCGGTAACGGGTCTTGAAGCTTTCTTT.

The CDR3 DNA follows: TGCGCCAGCAGCGAACTAGCGGCCGGTTCACCCCTCCACTTT. It codes for CASSELAAGSPLHF. The chain links TRBV5-1 to TRBJ1-6; D not resolved. Trimming removed 4 bases at V and 9 bases at J, with 14 bases between. Germline CDR1 is SGHRS and CDR2 is YFSETQ. This CDR3 spans 14 amino acids.

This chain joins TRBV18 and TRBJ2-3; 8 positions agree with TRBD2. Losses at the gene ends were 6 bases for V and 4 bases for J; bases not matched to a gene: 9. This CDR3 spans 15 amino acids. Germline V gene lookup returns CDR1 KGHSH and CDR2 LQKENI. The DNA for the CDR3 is TGTGCCAGCTCCCCTCCACTAGCGGTTTCAGATACGCAGTATTTT. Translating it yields CASSPPLAVSDTQYF.

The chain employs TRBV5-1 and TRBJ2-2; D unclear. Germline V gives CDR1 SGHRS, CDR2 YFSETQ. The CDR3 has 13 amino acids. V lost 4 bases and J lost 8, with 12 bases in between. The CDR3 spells CASSILGSGELFF. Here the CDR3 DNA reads TGCGCCAGCAGCATCCTCGGGTCGGGGGAGCTGTTTTTT.

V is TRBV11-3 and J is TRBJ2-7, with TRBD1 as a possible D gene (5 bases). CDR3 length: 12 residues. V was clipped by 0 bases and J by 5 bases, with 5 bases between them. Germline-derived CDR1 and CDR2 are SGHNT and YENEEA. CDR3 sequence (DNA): TGTGCCAGCAGCTTAGACAGGGACGAGCAGTACTTC. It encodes CASSLDRDEQYF.

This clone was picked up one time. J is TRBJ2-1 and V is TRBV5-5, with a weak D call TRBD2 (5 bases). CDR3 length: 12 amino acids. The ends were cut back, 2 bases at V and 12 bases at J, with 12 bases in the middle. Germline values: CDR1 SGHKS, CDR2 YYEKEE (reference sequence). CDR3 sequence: CASSLVDYRQFF. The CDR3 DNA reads TGTGCCAGCAGCTTAGTAGACTACCGGCAGTTCTTC.

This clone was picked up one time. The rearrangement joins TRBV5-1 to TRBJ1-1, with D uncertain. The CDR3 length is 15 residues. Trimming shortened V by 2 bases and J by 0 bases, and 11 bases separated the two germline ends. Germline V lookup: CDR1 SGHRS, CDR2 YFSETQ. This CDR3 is CASSLTSSVNTEAFF. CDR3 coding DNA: TGCGCCAGCAGCTTAACTTCTTCCGTGAACACTGAAGCTTTCTTT.

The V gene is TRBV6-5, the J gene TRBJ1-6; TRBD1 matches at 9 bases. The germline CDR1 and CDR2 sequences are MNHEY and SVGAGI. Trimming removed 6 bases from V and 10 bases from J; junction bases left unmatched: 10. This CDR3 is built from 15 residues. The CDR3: CASRSAGQGISPLHF. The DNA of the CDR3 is TGTGCCAGCAGATCGGCGGGACAGGGAATCTCACCCCTCCACTTT.

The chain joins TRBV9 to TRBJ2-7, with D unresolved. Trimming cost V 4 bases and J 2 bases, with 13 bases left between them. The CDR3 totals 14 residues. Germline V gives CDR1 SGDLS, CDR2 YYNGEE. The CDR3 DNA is TGTGCCAGCAGCCCCCGGACCACCCCCTACGAGCAGTACTTC. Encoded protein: CASSPRTTPYEQYF.

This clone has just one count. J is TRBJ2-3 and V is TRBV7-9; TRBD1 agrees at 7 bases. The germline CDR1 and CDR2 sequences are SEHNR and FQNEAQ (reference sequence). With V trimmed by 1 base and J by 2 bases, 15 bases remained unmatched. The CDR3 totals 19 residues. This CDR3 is CASSLGGTALAHYTDTQYF. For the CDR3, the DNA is TGTGCCAGCAGCTTAGGGGGGACAGCGCTAGCCCACTACACAGATACGCAGTATTTT.